Shown below are 22 T cell receptor beta chains from a single sample sequenced in a study of cytomegalovirus exposure and HLA in healthy donors. Data came from immunoSEQ multiplex PCR; TCRdb stores just in-frame clones and leaves some out. The table has some 260,000 clones, roughly nine tenths seen once. What was sequenced was PBMCs. These receptors originate from a young man in good health and CMV-seropositive.

With regard to this clone: Different DNA sequences within this sample yield the same CDR3. The chain combines TRBV7-9 with TRBJ2-7, with TRBD1 identical over 9 bases. The germline gives CDR1 SEHNR, CDR2 FQNEAQ (reference sequence). CDR3 length: 14 amino acids. The V gene end was trimmed by 5 bases and the J gene end by 1 base; junction bases not matched to a gene: 3. The CDR3 region is CASSATGGSYEQYF. CDR3 nucleotide sequence: TGTGCCAGCAGCGCGACAGGGGGGTCCTACGAGCAGTACTTC.

The rearrangement uses TRBV4-3 and TRBJ2-5, with 8 positions matching TRBD1. Trimming took 4 bases from V and 4 from J; bases not matched to a gene: 5. The CDR3 covers 14 residues. The germline V gene encodes CDR1 LGHNA and CDR2 YSLEER. The CDR3 region is CASSRGQGGETQYF. CDR3 DNA: TGCGCCAGCAGCCGAGGACAGGGAGGAGAGACCCAGTACTTC.

This chain connects TRBV27 to TRBJ2-7; the D is unclear. Germline CDR1 reads MNHEY; CDR2 reads SMNVEV (reference sequence). This CDR3 contains 12 residues. The germline V and J ends were trimmed by 4 bases and 7 bases, with 11 bases remaining between them. The CDR3 nucleotides are TGTGCCAGCAGTTCCCGCAATAGAGAGCAGTACTTC. This encodes CASSSRNREQYF.

This clone appeared once. The V call is TRBV7-9, the J call TRBJ2-7; D gene ambiguous. V lost 3 bases, J lost 0 bases, and 12 bases lay in between. The CDR3 has 15 amino acids. CDR1 SEHNR and CDR2 FQNEAQ come from the germline V gene (reference sequence). The CDR3 sequence is CASSLSGVGSYEQYF. The CDR3 bases are TGTGCCAGCAGCTTGTCGGGCGTCGGCTCCTACGAGCAGTACTTC.

The chain recombines TRBV6-1 with TRBJ2-7, with TRBD2 matching 7 bases. CDR1 is MNHNS and CDR2 is SASEGT in the germline V gene. The CDR3 extends over 13 amino acids. V dropped 5 bases and J dropped 3; count of bases not matched to a gene: 4. CDR3 nucleotide sequence: TGTGCCAGCAGTCCCGGACTAGGCTACGAGCAGTACTTC. It is translated as CASSPGLGYEQYF.

The chain couples TRBV4-2 to TRBJ2-3, with a weak D call TRBD2 (6 bases). The CDR3 length is 16 residues. Trimming removed 1 base from V and 6 bases from J, with 17 bases in between. Germline-derived CDR1 and CDR2 are LGHNA and YNFKEQ. CDR3 residues: CASSQGPPSVIDTQYF. The CDR3, as DNA: TGTGCCAGCAGCCAAGGCCCCCCTAGCGTGATCGATACGCAGTATTTT.

The chain carries TRBV27 and TRBJ2-2, with D perhaps matching TRBD2 (6 bases). CDR1 and CDR2 (germline): MNHEY, SMNVEV (reference sequence). Trimming removed 3 bases from V and 1 base from J, with 9 bases in between. The CDR3 consists of 15 residues. The CDR3 DNA reads TGTGCCAGCAGTTTTGGCGGGGTGAACACCGGGGAGCTGTTTTTT. It yields the protein CASSFGGVNTGELFF.

The chain carries TRBV11-2 and TRBJ2-1; D remains unclear. Germline CDR1 SGHAT, CDR2 FQNNGV. The CDR3 totals 12 residues. Trimming cost V 1 base and J 12 bases, with 10 bases left between them. The CDR3, as DNA: TGTGCCAGCAGCTTAGGACTCTTAGGGCAGTTCTTC. It translates to CASSLGLLGQFF.

In the case of this clone: The same CDR3 arises from other DNA sequences in this sample as well. V usage is TRBV30 and J usage is TRBJ2-1; D gene ambiguous. Trimming took off 0 bases at V and 4 bases at J, with 4 bases between the two ends. CDR1 GTSNPN and CDR2 SVGIG come from the germline V gene (reference sequence). CDR3 length equals 12 residues. The chain's CDR3 is CAWSVVYNEQFF. The CDR3 nucleotides are TGTGCCTGGAGTGTCGTATACAATGAGCAGTTCTTC.

The rearrangement joins TRBV5-4 to TRBJ1-3; 7 bases line up with TRBD1. With V trimmed by 5 bases and J by 7 bases, 6 bases remained unmatched. The CDR3 runs to 13 residues. The V gene's germline CDR1 is SGHNT and CDR2 YYREEE (reference sequence). The CDR3 loop is CASRGDSSNTIYF. The CDR3 nucleotides are TGTGCCAGCAGGGGGGACAGTTCCAACACCATATATTTT.

This clone was recorded once. J is TRBJ1-2 and V is TRBV28; D is unresolved. The V and J ends lost 6 bases and 5 bases respectively, with 13 bases between them. From germline, CDR1 is MDHEN and CDR2 SYDVKM. The CDR3 has 13 amino acids. DNA for the CDR3: TGTGCCAGCAGACGGATGTTGGGGTATGGCTACACCTTC. This codes for CASRRMLGYGYTF.

V gene TRBV5-1 combines with J gene TRBJ1-1; D not resolved. The germline V gene has CDR1 SGHRS and CDR2 YFSETQ. The CDR3 consists of 12 residues. Trimming shortened V by 6 bases and J by 2 bases, and 8 bases separated the two germline ends. CDR3 DNA sequence: TGCGCCAGCAACGAGGGTAACACTGAAGCTTTCTTT. Its protein product is CASNEGNTEAFF.

In regard to this clone: Other DNA sequences of this sample code for an identical CDR3. The chain joins TRBV11-2 to TRBJ1-2; D not resolved. This CDR3 spans 14 amino acids. From germline, CDR1 is SGHAT and CDR2 FQNNGV. Trimming cost V 1 base and J 0 bases, with 6 bases left between them. CDR3 nucleotides: TGTGCCAGCAGCTTAGGTGGGACTAACTATGGCTACACCTTC. This translates into CASSLGGTNYGYTF.

CDR3 sequence (DNA): TGTGCCAGCGGGGGACAGGGAAACGAGCAGTACTTC. Its translation: CASGGQGNEQYF. J is TRBJ2-7 and V is TRBV6-6; 9 bases are a match to TRBD1. Germline assignment: CDR1 MNHNY and CDR2 SVGAGI (reference sequence). CDR3 length equals 12 residues. V lost 8 bases and J lost 5; bases outside the gene matches: 4.

The chain carries TRBV27 and TRBJ2-7; 8 bases line up with TRBD1. In germline, CDR1 is MNHEY, CDR2 SMNVEV (reference sequence). The junction had 8 bases not matched to a gene; V was cut back by 0 bases and J by 4 bases. There are 16 residues in the CDR3. The CDR3 protein is CASSLSAQGALYEQYF. The CDR3 DNA is TGTGCCAGCAGTTTATCAGCTCAGGGGGCCTTATACGAGCAGTACTTC.

The chain recombines TRBV5-1 with TRBJ1-2, with a tentative D call TRBD1 (5 bases). V lost 3 bases, J lost 7 bases, and 13 bases lay in between. This CDR3 has 13 residues. The germline gives CDR1 SGHRS, CDR2 YFSETQ. The CDR3 nucleotides read TGCGCCAGCAGCTCTGGGACGCCGGGTGGCTACACCTTC. Its translation: CASSSGTPGGYTF. Together with reference TRBV5-1 and TRBJ1-2, the CDR3 gives the full variable domain: KAGVTQTPRYLIKTRGQQVTLSCSPISGHRSVSWYQQTPGQGLQFLFEYFSETQRNKGNFPGRFSGRQFSNSRSEMNVSTLELGDSALYLCASSSGTPGGYTFGSGTRLTVV.

This chain links TRBV18 with TRBJ2-1; D gene ambiguous. CDR3 length: 13 amino acids. V shed 1 base and J shed 4 bases, with 5 bases lying between them. Per the germline V gene, CDR1 is KGHSH and CDR2 is LQKENI. CDR3 nucleotides: TGTGCCAGCTCACCACAGTCATACAATGAGCAGTTCTTC. Residues: CASSPQSYNEQFF.

The chain is built from TRBV28 and TRBJ2-4; TRBD2 matches 8 bases. Losses at the gene ends were 4 bases for V and 8 bases for J; bases not matched to a gene: 13. CDR1 is MDHEN and CDR2 is SYDVKM in the germline V gene. The CDR3 covers 16 residues. The CDR3 nucleotides are TGTGCCAGCAGTTATCTAGGAGCGGGAGTTGGTTACATTCAGTACTTC. The encoded protein is CASSYLGAGVGYIQYF.

The rearrangement links TRBV9 to TRBJ2-7; D is perhaps TRBD2 (5 bases). Germline CDR1 and CDR2: SGDLS and YYNGEE. V lost 0 bases and J 5 bases, leaving 12 bases between the germline ends. This CDR3 is built from 14 residues. The DNA of the CDR3 is TGTGCCAGCAGCGTAGGAGGGTTTAGCCACGAGCAGTACTTC. This translates into CASSVGGFSHEQYF.

The chain recombines TRBV10-3 with TRBJ2-1; TRBD2 agrees at 10 bases. Trimming removed 3 bases from V and 3 bases from J; junction bases left unmatched: 5. Germline V gives CDR1 ENHRY, CDR2 SYGVKD. This CDR3 region has 16 residues. DNA of the CDR3: TGTGCCATCAGTGACCCCCTAGCGGGAGACTACAATGAGCAGTTCTTC. Its protein product is CAISDPLAGDYNEQFF.

As DNA, the CDR3 is TGTGCCAGCAGGCGAGACACAGATACGCAGTATTTT. Translating it yields CASRRDTDTQYF. The chain joins TRBV28 to TRBJ2-3; D call uncertain. Trimming removed 6 bases at V and 2 bases at J, with 6 bases between. Germline-derived CDR1 and CDR2 are MDHEN and SYDVKM. This CDR3 contains 12 residues.

The chain employs TRBV6-1 and TRBJ2-6, with TRBD1 as a possible D gene (6 bases). Germline V gene data show CDR1 as MNHNS and CDR2 as SASEGT. The CDR3 extends over 16 amino acids. Trimming shortened V by 0 bases and J by 0 bases, and 6 bases separated the two germline ends. CDR3 bases: TGTGCCAGCAGTGAAGCGGACAGCTCTGGGGCCAACGTCCTGACTTTC. Translating gives CASSEADSSGANVLTF.